Described below is a single T cell receptor (beta chain) sequence and its context. What it binds is unknown. TCRdb keeps only in-frame clones here, not all; method: immunoSEQ multiplex PCR. The sample has some 120,000 clones, about 90% seen once. This sample is drawn from a study of T cell responses to AZD1222 COVID-19 vaccine. Study conclusions and caveats: Reportedly, nearly half the spike-specific TCRs target unmutated variant regions. At baseline, seropositivity was found in only a handful of AZD1222 recipients. Vaccine-associated CD4 TCRs ranged over spike, dominating at 160-218 and 743-854. It was only after the peak T cell response that any repertoires were sampled.

Germline V gene sequence: CDR1 KGHSH, CDR2 LQKENI. V lost 3 bases to trimming and J lost 4 bases; unmatched junction nucleotides: 6. The CDR3 spans 15 residues. This chain links TRBV18 with TRBJ2-7; 10 bases line up with TRBD2. The material sequenced was peripheral blood, taken 28 days after the second AZD1222 dose. The sequence came from an adult who received the AZD1222 COVID-19 vaccine. The CDR3 sequence is CASSPASGREYEQYF. The CDR3 nucleotides are TGTGCCAGCTCACCGGCTAGCGGGAGAGAGTACGAGCAGTACTTC.